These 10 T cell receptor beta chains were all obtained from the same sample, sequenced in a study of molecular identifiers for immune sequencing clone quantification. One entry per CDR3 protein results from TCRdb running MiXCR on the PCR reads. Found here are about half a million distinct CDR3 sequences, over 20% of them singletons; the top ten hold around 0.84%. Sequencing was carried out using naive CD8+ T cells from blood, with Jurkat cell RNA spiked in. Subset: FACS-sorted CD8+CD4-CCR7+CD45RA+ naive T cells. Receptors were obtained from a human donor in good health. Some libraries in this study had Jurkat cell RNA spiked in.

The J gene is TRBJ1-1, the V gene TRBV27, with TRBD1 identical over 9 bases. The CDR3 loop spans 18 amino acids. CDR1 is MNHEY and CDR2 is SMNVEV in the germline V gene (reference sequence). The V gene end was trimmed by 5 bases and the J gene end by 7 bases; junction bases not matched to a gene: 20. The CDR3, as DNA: TGTGCCAGCAGTCCGCAAATTTTTCCGGGACAGGGCAAGGTTGAAGCTTTCTTT. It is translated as CASSPQIFPGQGKVEAFF.

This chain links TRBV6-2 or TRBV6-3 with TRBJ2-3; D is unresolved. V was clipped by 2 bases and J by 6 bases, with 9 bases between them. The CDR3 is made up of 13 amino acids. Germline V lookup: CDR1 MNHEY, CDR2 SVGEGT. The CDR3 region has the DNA TGTGCCAGCAGTTACCTTTATGCGGATACGCAGTATTTT. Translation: CASSYLYADTQYF.

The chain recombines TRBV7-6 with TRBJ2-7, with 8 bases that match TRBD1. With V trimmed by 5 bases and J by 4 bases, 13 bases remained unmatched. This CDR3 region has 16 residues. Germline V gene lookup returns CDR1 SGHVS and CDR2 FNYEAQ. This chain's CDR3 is CASSLKTTGAKYEQYF. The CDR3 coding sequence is TGTGCCAGCAGCCTCAAGACGACAGGGGCGAAATACGAGCAGTACTTC.

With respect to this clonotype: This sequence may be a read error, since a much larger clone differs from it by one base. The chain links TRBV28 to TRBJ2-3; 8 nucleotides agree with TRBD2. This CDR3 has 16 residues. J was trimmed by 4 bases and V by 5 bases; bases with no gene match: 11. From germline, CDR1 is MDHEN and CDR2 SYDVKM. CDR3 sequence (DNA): TGTGCCAGCAGTATCTTAGCGGGGAGGGTCTCAGATACGCAGTATTTT. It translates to CASSILAGRVSDTQYF. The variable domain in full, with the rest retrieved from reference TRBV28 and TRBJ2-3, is DVKVTQSSRYLVKRTGEKVFLECVQDMDHENMFWYRQDPGLGLRLIYFSYDVKMKEKGDIPEGYSVSREKKERFSLILESASTNQTSMYLCASSILAGRVSDTQYFGPGTRLTVL.

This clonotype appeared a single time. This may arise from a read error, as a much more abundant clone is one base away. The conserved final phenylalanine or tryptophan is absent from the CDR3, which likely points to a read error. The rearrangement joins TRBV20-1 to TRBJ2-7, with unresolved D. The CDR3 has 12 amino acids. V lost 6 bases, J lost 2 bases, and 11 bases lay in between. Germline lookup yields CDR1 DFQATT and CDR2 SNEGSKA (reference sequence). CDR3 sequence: CSARAEPYEQYL. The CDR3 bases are TGCAGTGCCCGAGCCGAACCCTACGAGCAGTACCTC.

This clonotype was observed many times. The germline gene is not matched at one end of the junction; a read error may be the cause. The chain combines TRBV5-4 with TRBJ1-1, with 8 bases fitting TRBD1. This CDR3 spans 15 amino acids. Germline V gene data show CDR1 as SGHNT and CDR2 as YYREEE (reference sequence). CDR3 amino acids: CASSFSGGLKTEAFF. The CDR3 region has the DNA TGTGCCAGCAGCTTCTCAGGGGGCCTGAAGACTGAAGCTTTCTTT.

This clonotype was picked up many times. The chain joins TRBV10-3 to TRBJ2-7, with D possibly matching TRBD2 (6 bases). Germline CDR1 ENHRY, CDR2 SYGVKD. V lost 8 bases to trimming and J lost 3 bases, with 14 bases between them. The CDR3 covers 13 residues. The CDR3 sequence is CAISAGSVYEQYF. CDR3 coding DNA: TGTGCCATCTCAGCCGGGAGTGTCTACGAGCAGTACTTC.

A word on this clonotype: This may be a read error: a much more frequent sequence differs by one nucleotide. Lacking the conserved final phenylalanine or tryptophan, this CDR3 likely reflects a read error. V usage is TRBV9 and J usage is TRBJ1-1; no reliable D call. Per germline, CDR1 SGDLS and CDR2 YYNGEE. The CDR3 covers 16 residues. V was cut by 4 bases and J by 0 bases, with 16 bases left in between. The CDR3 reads CASSPLISTMNTEAFL. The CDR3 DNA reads TGTGCCAGCAGCCCCCTCATCTCGACAATGAACACTGAAGCTTTCCTT.

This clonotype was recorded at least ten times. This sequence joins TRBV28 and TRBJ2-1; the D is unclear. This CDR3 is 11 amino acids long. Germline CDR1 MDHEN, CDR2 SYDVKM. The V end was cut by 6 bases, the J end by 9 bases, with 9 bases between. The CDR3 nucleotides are TGTGCCAGCAGCCGATGGGGTGAGCAGTTCTTC. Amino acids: CASSRWGEQFF.

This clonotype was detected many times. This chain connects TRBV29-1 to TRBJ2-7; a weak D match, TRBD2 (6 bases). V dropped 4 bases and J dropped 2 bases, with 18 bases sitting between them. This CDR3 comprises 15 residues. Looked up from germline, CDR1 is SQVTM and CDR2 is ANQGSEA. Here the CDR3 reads CSVAGGTARPYEQYF. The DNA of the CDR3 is TGCAGCGTTGCAGGAGGGACGGCCAGACCCTACGAGCAGTACTTC.